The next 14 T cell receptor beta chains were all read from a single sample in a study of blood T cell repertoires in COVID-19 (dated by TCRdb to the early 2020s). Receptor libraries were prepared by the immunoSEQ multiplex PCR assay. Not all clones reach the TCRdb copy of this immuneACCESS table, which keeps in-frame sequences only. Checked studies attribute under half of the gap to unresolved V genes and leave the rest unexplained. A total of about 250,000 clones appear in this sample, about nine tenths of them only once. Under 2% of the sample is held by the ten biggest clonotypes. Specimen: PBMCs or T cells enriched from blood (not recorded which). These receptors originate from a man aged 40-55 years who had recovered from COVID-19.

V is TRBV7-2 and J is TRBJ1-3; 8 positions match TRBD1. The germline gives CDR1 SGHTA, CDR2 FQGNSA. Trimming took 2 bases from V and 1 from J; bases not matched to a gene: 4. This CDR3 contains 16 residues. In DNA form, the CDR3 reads TGTGCCAGCAGCTTACAGGGGGCGATTTCTGGAAACACCATATATTTT. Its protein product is CASSLQGAISGNTIYF.

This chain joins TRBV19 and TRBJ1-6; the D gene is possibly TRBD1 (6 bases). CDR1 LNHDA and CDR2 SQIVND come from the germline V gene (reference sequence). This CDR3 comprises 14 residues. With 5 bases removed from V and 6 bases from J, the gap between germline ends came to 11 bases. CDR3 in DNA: TGTGCCAGTAGTTCTAACAGGGTTAATTCACCCCTCCACTTT. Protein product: CASSSNRVNSPLHF.

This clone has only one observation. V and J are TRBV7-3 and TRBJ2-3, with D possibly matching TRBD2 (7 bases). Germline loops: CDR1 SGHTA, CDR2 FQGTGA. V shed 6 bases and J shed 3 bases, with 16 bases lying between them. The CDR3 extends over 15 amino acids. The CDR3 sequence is CASRLGGGSTDTQYF. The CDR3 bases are TGTGCCAGCAGATTAGGCGGGGGCAGTACAGATACGCAGTATTTT.

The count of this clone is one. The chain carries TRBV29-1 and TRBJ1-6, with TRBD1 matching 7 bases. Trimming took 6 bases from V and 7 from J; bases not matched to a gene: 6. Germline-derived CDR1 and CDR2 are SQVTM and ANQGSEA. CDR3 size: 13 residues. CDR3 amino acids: CSVRQGRNSPLHF. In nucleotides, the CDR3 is TGCAGCGTACGACAGGGTAGGAATTCACCCCTCCACTTT.

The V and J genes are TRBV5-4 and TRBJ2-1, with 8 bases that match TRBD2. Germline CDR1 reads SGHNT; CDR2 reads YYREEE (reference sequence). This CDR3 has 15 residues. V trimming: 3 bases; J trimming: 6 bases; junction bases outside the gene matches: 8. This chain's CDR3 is CASSSRWLAGNEQFF. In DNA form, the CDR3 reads TGTGCCAGCAGCTCCCGCTGGCTAGCGGGCAATGAGCAGTTCTTC.

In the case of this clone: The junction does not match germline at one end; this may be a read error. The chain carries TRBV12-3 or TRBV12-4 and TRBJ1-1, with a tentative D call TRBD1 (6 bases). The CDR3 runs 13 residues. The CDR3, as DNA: TGTGCCAGCAGCTTGTTCCGGGACACCGAAGCTTTCTTT. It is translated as CASSLFRDTEAFF.

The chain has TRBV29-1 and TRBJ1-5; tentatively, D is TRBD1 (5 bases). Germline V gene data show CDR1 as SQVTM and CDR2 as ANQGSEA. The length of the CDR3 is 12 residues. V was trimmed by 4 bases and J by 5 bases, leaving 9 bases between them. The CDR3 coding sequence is TGCAGCGTTGGGGCCAGGGATCAGCCCCAGCATTTT. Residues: CSVGARDQPQHF.

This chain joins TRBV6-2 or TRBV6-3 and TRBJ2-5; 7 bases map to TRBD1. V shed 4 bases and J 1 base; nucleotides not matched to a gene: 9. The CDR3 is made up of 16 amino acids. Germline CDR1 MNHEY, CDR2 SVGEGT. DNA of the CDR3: TGTGCCAGCAGTTCCACGGGGTGGACAGGCCAAGAGACCCAGTACTTC. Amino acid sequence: CASSSTGWTGQETQYF.

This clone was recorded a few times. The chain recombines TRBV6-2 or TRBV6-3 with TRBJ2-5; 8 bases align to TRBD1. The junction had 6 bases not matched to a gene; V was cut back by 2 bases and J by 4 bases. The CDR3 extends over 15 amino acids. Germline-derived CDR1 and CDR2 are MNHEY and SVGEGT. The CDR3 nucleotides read TGTGCCAGCAGTTACGGTGGACAGGGACGAGAGACCCAGTACTTC. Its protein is CASSYGGQGRETQYF.

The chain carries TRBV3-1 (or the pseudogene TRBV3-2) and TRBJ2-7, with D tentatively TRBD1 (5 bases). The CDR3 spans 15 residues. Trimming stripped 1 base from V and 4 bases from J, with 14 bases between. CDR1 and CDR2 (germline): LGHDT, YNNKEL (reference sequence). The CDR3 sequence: CASSQGGGAGYEQYF. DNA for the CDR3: TGTGCCAGCAGCCAAGGAGGTGGGGCAGGGTACGAGCAGTACTTC.

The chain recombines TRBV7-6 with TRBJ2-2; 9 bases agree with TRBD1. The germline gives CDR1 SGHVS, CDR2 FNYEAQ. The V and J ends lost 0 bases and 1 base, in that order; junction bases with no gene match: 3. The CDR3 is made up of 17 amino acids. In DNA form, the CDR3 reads TGTGCCAGCAGCTTAGCTGGGACAGGGTGGAACACCGGGGAGCTGTTTTTT. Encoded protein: CASSLAGTGWNTGELFF.

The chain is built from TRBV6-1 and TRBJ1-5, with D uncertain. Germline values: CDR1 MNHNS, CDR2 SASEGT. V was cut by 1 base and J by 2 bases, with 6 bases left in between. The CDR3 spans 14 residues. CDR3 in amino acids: CASSEGAGNQPQHF. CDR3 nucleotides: TGTGCCAGCAGTGAAGGTGCGGGCAATCAGCCCCAGCATTTT.

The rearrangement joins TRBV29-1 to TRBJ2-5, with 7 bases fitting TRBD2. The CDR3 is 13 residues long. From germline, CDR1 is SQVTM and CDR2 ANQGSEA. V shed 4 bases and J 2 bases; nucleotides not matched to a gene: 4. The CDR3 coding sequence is TGCAGCGTTGTAGGACTAGGGCAAGAGACCCAGTACTTC. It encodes CSVVGLGQETQYF.

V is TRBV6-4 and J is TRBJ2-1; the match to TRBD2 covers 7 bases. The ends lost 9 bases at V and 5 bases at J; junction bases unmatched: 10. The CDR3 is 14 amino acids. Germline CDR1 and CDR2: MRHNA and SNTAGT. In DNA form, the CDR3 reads TGTGCCAGTTCAGCGGGGACCGAGCACAATGAGCAGTTCTTC. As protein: CASSAGTEHNEQFF.